What follows is one TCR beta chain and its context. Its specificity is not known. Sequenced by immunoSEQ multiplex PCR; TCRdb stores in-frame clones only, minus some. This table holds approximately 100,000 clones, approximately 85% found once. The sample originates from a study of OX40 agonist ivuxolimab in advanced cancers. Study as a whole: Ivuxolimab, an agonistic anti-OX40 (CD134) antibody, was given to patients. General study points: Normalized T-cell clonal expansion was also low in a subset of nonresponders. On average, CD8+ T cells showed a greater number of expanded clones than CD4+.

The CDR3 totals 15 residues. Germline V gene data show CDR1 as SGHRS and CDR2 as YFSETQ. V was pared by 0 bases and J by 0 bases, with 4 bases between. This sample comprised CD4+ or CD8+ T cells sorted from blood, obtained in a trial of the OX40 agonist ivuxolimab. The origin of this receptor is an adult with an advanced solid tumor such as melanoma, head and neck, liver or kidney cancer. The chain has TRBV5-1 and TRBJ2-6; the D is unclear. The CDR3 reads CASSLDPSGANVLTF. The CDR3 DNA follows: TGCGCCAGCAGCTTGGACCCCTCTGGGGCCAACGTCCTGACTTTC.